Listed below are T cell receptor beta chains from one sample, sequenced in a study of OX40 agonist ivuxolimab in advanced cancers. Here immunoSEQ multiplex PCR was the method, and the copy in TCRdb shows in-frame clones only, minus some. Here the sample spans roughly 69,000 clones, approximately 84% being singletons. The sample here was CD4+ or CD8+ T cells sorted from blood, taken in a trial of the OX40 agonist ivuxolimab. The receptors shown here come from an adult with an advanced solid tumor such as melanoma, head and neck, liver or kidney cancer. The CDR3 runs from the conserved cysteine through the conserved F or W. The order of the fields is V gene, CDR3 length, D gene, clone size, J gene, CDR3 protein, CDR3 DNA. The D gene is left open where the match is weak. Clone size is stated in some rows and not others, as once, few, many or a class when expanded.

V: TRBV5-5
length: 15
D: .
size: .
J: TRBJ1-3
CDR3: CASSLRGSSGNTIYF
DNA: TGTGCCAGCAGCTTGCGGGGGAGCTCTGGAAACACCATATATTTT

V: TRBV11-2
length: 14
D: .
size: .
J: TRBJ2-1
CDR3: CASSHQAGYNEQFF
DNA: TGTGCCAGCAGCCACCAGGCTGGCTACAATGAGCAGTTCTTC

V: TRBV6-5
length: 14
D: TRBD1
size: .
J: TRBJ1-2
CDR3: CASSTGGANYGYTF
DNA: TGTGCCAGCAGTACAGGGGGCGCGAACTATGGCTACACCTTC

V: TRBV19
length: 14
D: .
size: .
J: TRBJ1-1
CDR3: CASSIAEGHTEAFF
DNA: TGTGCCAGTAGTATAGCGGAGGGGCACACTGAAGCTTTCTTT

V: TRBV19
length: 16
D: TRBD1
size: .
J: TRBJ1-1
CDR3: CASSILPGGESTEAFF
DNA: TGTGCCAGTAGTATTCTGCCAGGGGGCGAGAGCACTGAAGCTTTCTTT

V: TRBV29-1
length: 15
D: TRBD1
size: .
J: TRBJ1-1
CDR3: CSVAGGWGMNTEAFF
DNA: TGCAGCGTGGCAGGGGGATGGGGGATGAACACTGAAGCTTTCTTT

V: TRBV14
length: 13
D: TRBD1
size: .
J: TRBJ1-1
CDR3: CASSRSTGAEAFF
DNA: TGTGCCAGCAGCCGGTCGACAGGGGCTGAAGCTTTCTTT

V: TRBV5-1
length: 14
D: .
size: .
J: TRBJ1-1
CDR3: CASSLWGMNTEAFF
DNA: TGCGCCAGCAGCTTGTGGGGAATGAACACTGAAGCTTTCTTT

V: TRBV4-2
length: 16
D: TRBD1
size: .
J: TRBJ1-2
CDR3: CASSQTLGQVNYGYTF
DNA: TGTGCCAGCAGCCAGACACTGGGACAGGTGAACTATGGCTACACCTTC

V: TRBV1
length: 19
D: .
size: .
J: TRBJ2-5
CDR3: CTSSQDPSSLGGREETQYF
DNA: TGCACCAGCAGCCAAGATCCAAGCTCGCTCGGGGGGCGGGAGGAGACCCAGTACTTC

V: TRBV2
length: 13
D: .
size: .
J: TRBJ1-2
CDR3: CASRLDSNYGYTF
DNA: TGTGCCAGCAGACTGGACAGTAACTATGGCTACACCTTC

V: TRBV7-9
length: 15
D: .
size: .
J: TRBJ2-2
CDR3: CASSLVSTSSGELFF
DNA: TGTGCCAGCAGCTTAGTGAGCACCAGTTCTGGGGAGCTGTTTTTT

V: TRBV28
length: 15
D: .
size: .
J: TRBJ2-7
CDR3: CASSSSAESSYEQYF
DNA: TGTGCCAGCAGTTCTTCAGCAGAAAGCTCCTACGAGCAGTACTTC

V: TRBV5-1
length: 15
D: .
size: few
J: TRBJ2-1
CDR3: CASSSGYRAYNEQFF
DNA: TGCGCCAGCAGCTCCGGCTACCGGGCGTACAATGAGCAGTTCTTC

V: TRBV9
length: 18
D: TRBD2
size: once
J: TRBJ2-3
CDR3: CASSETSGRARSPDTQYF
DNA: TGTGCCAGCAGCGAAACTAGCGGGAGGGCACGGTCTCCAGATACGCAGTATTTT

V: TRBV4-1
length: 14
D: .
size: .
J: TRBJ2-1
CDR3: CASSRERAYNEQFF
DNA: TGCGCCAGCAGCCGCGAGCGCGCCTACAATGAGCAGTTCTTC

V: TRBV5-5
length: 16
D: .
size: .
J: TRBJ2-6
CDR3: CASSFAPRSGANVLTF
DNA: TGTGCCAGCAGCTTTGCACCCCGCTCTGGGGCCAACGTCCTGACTTTC

V: TRBV4-3
length: 18
D: .
size: .
J: TRBJ1-2
CDR3: CASSQVVYRTEANYGYTF
DNA: TGCGCCAGCAGCCAAGTGGTCTATCGGACAGAAGCTAACTATGGCTACACCTTC

V: TRBV15
length: 13
D: .
size: .
J: TRBJ1-2
CDR3: CATSSGINYGYTF
DNA: TGTGCCACCAGTAGCGGAATTAACTATGGCTACACCTTC

V: TRBV25-1
length: 15
D: .
size: .
J: TRBJ1-4
CDR3: CASSVGYSSGEKLFF
DNA: TGTGCCAGCAGTGTGGGGTACAGTTCGGGTGAAAAACTGTTTTTT

V: TRBV9
length: 12
D: .
size: few
J: TRBJ2-3
CDR3: CASSVGEDTQYF
DNA: TGTGCCAGCAGCGTAGGTGAAGATACGCAGTATTTT

V: TRBV7-2
length: 14
D: .
size: .
J: TRBJ2-7
CDR3: CASSGIRDPYEQYF
DNA: TGTGCCAGCAGCGGGATTCGTGACCCCTACGAGCAGTACTTC

V: TRBV2
length: 15
D: .
size: .
J: TRBJ1-2
CDR3: CASSSTGSANYGYTF
DNA: TGTGCCAGCAGTTCCACAGGGTCTGCTAACTATGGCTACACCTTC

V: TRBV5-6
length: 16
D: .
size: .
J: TRBJ2-1
CDR3: CASSPNLAGFYNEQFF
DNA: TGTGCCAGCAGCCCTAATCTCGCAGGTTTCTACAATGAGCAGTTCTTC

V: TRBV7-2
length: 11
D: .
size: few
J: TRBJ1-5
CDR3: CASSVGGPQHF
DNA: TGTGCCAGCAGCGTGGGCGGGCCCCAGCATTTT

V: TRBV7-9
length: 15
D: TRBD1
size: .
J: TRBJ2-1
CDR3: CASSLGQVSYNEQFF
DNA: TGTGCCAGCAGCCTCGGACAGGTCTCCTACAATGAGCAGTTCTTC

V: TRBV18
length: 16
D: .
size: few
J: TRBJ2-7
CDR3: CASSPLSLSEDYEQYF
DNA: TGTGCCAGCTCACCATTAAGCTTGTCAGAAGACTACGAGCAGTACTTC

V: TRBV18
length: 14
D: .
size: .
J: TRBJ2-2
CDR3: CASSPSNGAGELFF
DNA: TGTGCCAGCTCACCAAGTAACGGTGCCGGGGAGCTGTTTTTT

V: TRBV28
length: 15
D: TRBD1
size: .
J: TRBJ2-7
CDR3: CASSPWTGGYDEQYF
DNA: TGTGCCAGCAGCCCGTGGACAGGGGGTTACGACGAGCAGTACTTC

V: TRBV28
length: 15
D: TRBD2
size: .
J: TRBJ2-1
CDR3: CASSYGRGAYNEQFF
DNA: TGTGCCAGCAGTTACGGACGGGGGGCCTACAATGAGCAGTTCTTC

V: TRBV19
length: 13
D: .
size: .
J: TRBJ2-7
CDR3: CASSIGGTYEQYF
DNA: TGTGCCAGTAGTATAGGGGGGACCTACGAGCAGTACTTC

V: TRBV7-2
length: 13
D: .
size: .
J: TRBJ1-2
CDR3: CASSFGSNYGYTF
DNA: TGTGCCAGCAGCTTTGGCAGCAACTATGGCTACACCTTC

V: TRBV4-3
length: 15
D: .
size: many
J: TRBJ1-5
CDR3: CASSQDGHSNQPQHF
DNA: TGCGCCAGCAGCCAAGACGGTCATAGCAATCAGCCCCAGCATTTT

V: TRBV13
length: 13
D: TRBD1
size: .
J: TRBJ1-1
CDR3: CASSSYRGTEAFF
DNA: TGTGCCAGCAGCTCCTACAGGGGCACTGAAGCTTTCTTT

V: TRBV5-8
length: 14
D: .
size: .
J: TRBJ1-2
CDR3: CASNLQRAQRGYTF
DNA: TGTGCCAGCAATCTTCAGAGGGCCCAAAGGGGCTACACCTTC

V: TRBV10-3
length: 13
D: .
size: few
J: TRBJ1-1
CDR3: CAISAGMNTEAFF
DNA: TGTGCCATCAGTGCAGGGATGAACACTGAAGCTTTCTTT

V: TRBV5-6
length: 15
D: .
size: .
J: TRBJ1-1
CDR3: CASSLPGVMNTEAFF
DNA: TGTGCCAGCAGCTTGCCAGGGGTAATGAACACTGAAGCTTTCTTT

V: TRBV28
length: 13
D: .
size: once
J: TRBJ2-2
CDR3: CASSRGFTGELFF
DNA: TGTGCCAGCAGTCGGGGGTTCACCGGGGAGCTGTTTTTT

V: TRBV11-2
length: 15
D: TRBD2
size: few
J: TRBJ2-3
CDR3: CASSLGAGEVDTQYF
DNA: TGTGCCAGCAGCTTAGGAGCGGGAGAAGTAGATACGCAGTATTTT

V: TRBV7-3
length: 15
D: TRBD1
size: .
J: TRBJ2-7
CDR3: CASSLLPGTASEQYF
DNA: TGTGCCAGCAGCCTATTGCCAGGGACAGCGAGCGAGCAGTACTTC

V: TRBV4-1
length: 14
D: .
size: .
J: TRBJ2-3
CDR3: CASSQVTPTDTQYF
DNA: TGCGCCAGCAGCCAAGTAACACCCACGGATACGCAGTATTTT

V: TRBV21-1
length: 15
D: .
size: .
J: TRBJ2-3
CDR3: CASNKAQGTPDTQYF
DNA: TGTGCCAGCAACAAAGCACAGGGAACCCCGGATACGCAGTATTTT

V: TRBV27
length: 12
D: TRBD2
size: .
J: TRBJ2-7
CDR3: CASSFAGDEQYF
DNA: TGTGCCAGCAGTTTCGCGGGGGACGAGCAGTACTTC

V: TRBV7-8
length: 13
D: .
size: .
J: TRBJ1-2
CDR3: CASSFQVDYGYTF
DNA: TGTGCCAGCAGTTTTCAGGTGGACTATGGCTACACCTTC

V: TRBV30
length: 11
D: .
size: few
J: TRBJ1-3
CDR3: CAWSGRNTIYF
DNA: TGTGCCTGGAGTGGACGAAACACCATATATTTT

V: TRBV19
length: 12
D: .
size: .
J: TRBJ2-2
CDR3: CASSIPPGELFF
DNA: TGTGCCAGTAGTATCCCCCCCGGGGAGCTGTTTTTT

V: TRBV6-4
length: 11
D: .
size: .
J: TRBJ2-7
CDR3: CASSVVHEQYF
DNA: TGTGCCAGCAGCGTGGTGCACGAGCAGTACTTC

V: TRBV7-3
length: 15
D: TRBD2
size: .
J: TRBJ2-5
CDR3: CASSRTSGLGETQYF
DNA: TGTGCCAGCAGCCGGACTAGCGGCCTGGGGGAGACCCAGTACTTC

V: TRBV19
length: 13
D: TRBD1
size: few
J: TRBJ1-1
CDR3: CASSDTGDTEAFF
DNA: TGTGCCAGTAGCGATACAGGGGACACTGAAGCTTTCTTT

V: TRBV7-2
length: 13
D: .
size: .
J: TRBJ2-2
CDR3: CASSVQAAGELFF
DNA: TGTGCCAGCAGCGTACAGGCGGCCGGGGAGCTGTTTTTT

V: TRBV7-7
length: 16
D: .
size: .
J: TRBJ2-2
CDR3: CASSPFTGGGTGELFF
DNA: TGTGCTAGCAGTCCCTTCACAGGGGGGGGCACCGGGGAGCTGTTTTTT

V: TRBV18
length: 13
D: .
size: .
J: TRBJ2-7
CDR3: CASSPWTDYEQYF
DNA: TGTGCCAGCTCACCGTGGACAGATTACGAGCAGTACTTC

V: TRBV6-5
length: 13
D: TRBD1
size: few
J: TRBJ2-5
CDR3: CASTRRQGKTQYF
DNA: TGTGCCAGCACCCGGAGACAGGGGAAGACCCAGTACTTC

V: TRBV11-3
length: 14
D: .
size: .
J: TRBJ2-3
CDR3: CASSRGTASDTQYF
DNA: TGTGCCAGCAGCCGCGGGACGGCCAGCGATACGCAGTATTTT

V: TRBV5-4
length: 14
D: TRBD1
size: few
J: TRBJ2-5
CDR3: CASSSQGARETQYF
DNA: TGTGCCAGCAGCTCGCAGGGGGCCAGGGAGACCCAGTACTTC

V: TRBV11-2
length: 13
D: TRBD1
size: few
J: TRBJ1-2
CDR3: CASSFTGGTGYTF
DNA: TGTGCCAGCAGCTTTACAGGGGGCACGGGCTACACCTTC

V: TRBV11-1
length: 14
D: TRBD1
size: .
J: TRBJ1-6
CDR3: CASSSRTGNSPLHF
DNA: TGTGCCAGCAGCTCACGGACAGGGAATTCACCCCTCCACTTT